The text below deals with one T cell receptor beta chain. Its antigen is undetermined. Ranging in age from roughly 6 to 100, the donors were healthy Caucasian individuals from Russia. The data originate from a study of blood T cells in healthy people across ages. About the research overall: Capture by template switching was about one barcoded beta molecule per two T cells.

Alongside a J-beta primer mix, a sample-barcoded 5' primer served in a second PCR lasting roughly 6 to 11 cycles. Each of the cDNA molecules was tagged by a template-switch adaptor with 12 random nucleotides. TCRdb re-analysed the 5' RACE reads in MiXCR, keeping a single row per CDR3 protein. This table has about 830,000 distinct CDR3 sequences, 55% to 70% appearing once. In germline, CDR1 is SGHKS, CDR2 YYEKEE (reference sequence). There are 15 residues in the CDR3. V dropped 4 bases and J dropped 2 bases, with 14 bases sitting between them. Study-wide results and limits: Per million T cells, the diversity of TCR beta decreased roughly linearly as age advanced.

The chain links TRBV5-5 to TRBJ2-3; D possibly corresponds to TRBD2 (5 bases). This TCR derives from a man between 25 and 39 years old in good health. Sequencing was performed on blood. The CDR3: CASSLLSGDTDTQYF. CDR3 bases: TGTGCCAGCAGCCTACTAAGCGGAGACACAGATACGCAGTATTTT.